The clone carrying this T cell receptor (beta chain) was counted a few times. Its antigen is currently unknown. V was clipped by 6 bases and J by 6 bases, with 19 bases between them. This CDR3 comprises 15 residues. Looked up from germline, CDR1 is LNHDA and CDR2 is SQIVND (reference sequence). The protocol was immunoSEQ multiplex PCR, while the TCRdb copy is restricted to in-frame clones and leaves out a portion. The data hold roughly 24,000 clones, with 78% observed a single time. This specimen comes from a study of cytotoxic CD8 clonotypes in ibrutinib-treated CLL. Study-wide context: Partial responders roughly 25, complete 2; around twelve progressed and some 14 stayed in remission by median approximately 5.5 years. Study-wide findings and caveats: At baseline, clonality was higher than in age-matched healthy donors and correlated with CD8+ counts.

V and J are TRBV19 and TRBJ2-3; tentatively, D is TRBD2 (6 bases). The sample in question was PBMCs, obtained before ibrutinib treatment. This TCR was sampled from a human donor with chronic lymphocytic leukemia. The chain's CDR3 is CASRNSSLGLDTQYF. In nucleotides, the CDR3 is TGTGCCAGTAGGAATAGCTCTCTGGGACTCGATACGCAGTATTTT.